The subject of this entry is one T cell receptor (beta chain). Looked up from germline, CDR1 is SGHDT and CDR2 is YYEEEE. With 0 bases removed from V and 5 bases from J, the gap between germline ends came to 8 bases. The CDR3 is made up of 13 amino acids. Original methodology: Amplification from reference gene primers served as the basis for estimated nucleated cell counts. Method: immunoSEQ multiplex PCR; TCRdb's copy keeps in-frame clones and lacks some. The D gene and trimming were derived from the DNA, and the V and J assignments and clone size from that table. This repertoire shows 50,000 to 85,000 clones, approximately 80% found once; its top ten account for under 8%. The sample is drawn from a study of blood T cell repertoires in COVID-19. Turning to the study itself: The United States, Italy and Spain were the sources of the acute and convalescent COVID-19 samples. Sample material is recorded as cDNA or gDNA derived from T cells, B-cell-depleted T cells, or PBMCs.

This chain links TRBV5-6 with TRBJ1-1; D may be TRBD1 (5 bases). Sequenced sample: peripheral blood. The clonotype originates from a man aged 55 to 70 with acute or convalescent COVID-19. CDR3 in DNA: TGTGCCAGCAGCTTGGCTGGGGCGACTGAAGCTTTCTTT. It is translated as CASSLAGATEAFF.